One and the same sample provided the 6 T cell receptor beta chains below, sequenced in a study of T cells in Graves' hyperthyroidism and ophthalmopathy. Using RNA transcripts as the source, TCR beta CDR3 regions were amplified. TCR CDR3 regions were first amplified by RT-PCR with HTBI primers. From the multiplex PCR reads, TCRdb called clonotypes with MiXCR, one entry per CDR3 protein. The sample records under 600,000 distinct CDR3 sequences, approximately 15% being singletons. Sequenced sample: blood. All receptors derive from a woman aged 40-49 years with Graves' ophthalmopathy.

This clonotype was seen many times. CDR3 sequence reads: CASSLFGEGIYYGYTF. For the CDR3, the DNA is TGTGCCAGCAGTTTGTTCGGGGAGGGAATCTATTATGGCTACACCTTC. This chain uses TRBV28 with TRBJ1-2, with D hard to call. The V and J ends lost 3 bases and 5 bases respectively, with 19 bases between them. The CDR3 is 16 amino acids. Germline lookup yields CDR1 MDHEN and CDR2 SYDVKM.

This clonotype was observed at least ten times. The rearrangement joins TRBV11-2 to TRBJ2-7, with 7 positions matching TRBD1. Germline CDR1 reads SGHAT; CDR2 reads FQNNGV. V gave up 3 bases and J gave up 3 bases; unmatched junction bases: 5. The length of the CDR3 is 14 residues. The CDR3 DNA is TGTGCCAGCAGCTTTCCCGGACAGGACTACGAGCAGTACTTC. It encodes CASSFPGQDYEQYF.

The table lists this clonotype with a few counts. The J gene is TRBJ1-5, the V gene TRBV7-2, with D possibly TRBD1 on 6 matching bases. V lost 5 bases and J lost 5, with 19 bases in between. This CDR3 comprises 16 residues. Germline V CDR1 and CDR2: SGHTA, FQGNSA. CDR3 protein: CASSKWQGMRDQPQHF. CDR3 nucleotide sequence: TGTGCCAGCAGCAAGTGGCAGGGGATGAGGGATCAGCCCCAGCATTTT.

The chain employs TRBV20-1 and TRBJ2-1; 10 bases align to TRBD2. The junction had 16 bases not matched to a gene; V was cut back by 6 bases and J by 8 bases. This CDR3 has 16 residues. Looked up from germline, CDR1 is DFQATT and CDR2 is SNEGSKA (reference sequence). The CDR3 here is CSAQKRGLAILDEQFF. CDR3 in DNA: TGCAGTGCACAGAAGCGGGGACTAGCGATTTTGGATGAGCAGTTCTTC.

There are many counts of this clonotype. V is TRBV20-1 and J is TRBJ2-7; 12 bases map to TRBD2. The V gene end was trimmed by 5 bases and the J gene end by 5 bases; junction bases not matched to a gene: 13. Germline V gives CDR1 DFQATT, CDR2 SNEGSKA (reference sequence). The CDR3 length is 16 residues. CDR3 DNA sequence: TGCAGTGCTTCCGCATTGCTAGCGGGAGGGCCCCACGAGCAGTACTTC. This translates into CSASALLAGGPHEQYF.

This clonotype was observed many times. The chain has TRBV6-1 and TRBJ2-1; 9 positions match TRBD1. The CDR3 is 15 residues long. Germline values: CDR1 MNHNS, CDR2 SASEGT. Unmatched junction bases numbered 8, after V lost 5 bases and J lost 6 bases. CDR3 residues: CASSSLDRGSNEQFF. CDR3 nucleotides: TGTGCCAGCAGTTCTCTGGACAGGGGAAGCAATGAGCAGTTCTTC.